Below are 11 T cell receptor beta chains sequenced from a single sample in a study of T cell repertoires in cytomegalovirus infection. Via MiXCR, TCRdb re-called the reads, giving one row per CDR3 protein. This sample has some 500,000 distinct CDR3 sequences, with 33% found just once. No antigens are known for them. The sequences come from cultured PBMCs, collected from culture after CMV antigen stimulation. The receptors derive from a human donor in good health (CMV status not recorded). Some clones in this sample may be carry-over from other donors' samples.

This clonotype was detected many times. The chain couples TRBV7-2 to TRBJ2-5, with 7 bases aligning to TRBD1. J lost 3 bases, V lost 5 bases, and 3 bases had no gene match. Per germline, CDR1 SGHTA and CDR2 FQGNSA. This CDR3 spans 13 amino acids. This CDR3 reads CASSPGTEETQYF. The CDR3 DNA follows: TGTGCCAGCAGCCCCGGGACAGAAGAGACCCAGTACTTC.

This clonotype was recorded a few times. The chain couples TRBV27 to TRBJ2-4; 11 bases are shared with TRBD2. CDR3 size: 18 residues. Germline loops: CDR1 MNHEY, CDR2 SMNVEV (reference sequence). The V segment lost 2 bases and the J segment 4 bases; nucleotides outside the gene matches: 10. The CDR3 loop is CASSLRQTSGSSKNIQYF. In DNA form, the CDR3 reads TGTGCCAGCAGTTTACGCCAAACTAGCGGGAGTTCGAAAAACATTCAGTACTTC.

This clonotype has just one count. The chain combines TRBV28 with TRBJ1-5; D is unresolved. CDR3 length: 17 residues. The V end was cut by 3 bases, the J end by 0 bases, with 15 bases between. Per the germline V gene, CDR1 is MDHEN and CDR2 is SYDVKM. CDR3 DNA sequence: TGTGCCAGCAGTTTGTCTGCAACCCTTTATAGCAATCAGCCCCAGCATTTT. Amino acid sequence: CASSLSATLYSNQPQHF.

This clonotype was detected many times. The CDR3 loop reads CASSFQIQETQYF. In nucleotides, the CDR3 is TGTGCCAGCAGCTTTCAGATTCAAGAGACCCAGTACTTC. The chain combines TRBV7-2 with TRBJ2-5; D gene unclear. V was shortened by 3 bases and J by 2 bases, with 7 bases between the two germline ends. The CDR3 contains 13 residues. In germline, CDR1 is SGHTA, CDR2 FQGNSA.

This clonotype has more than one count but fewer than ten. The V call is TRBV7-2, the J call TRBJ2-3; D possibly uses TRBD1 or TRBD2 (5 bases each). The CDR3 length is 13 residues. Trimming pared 5 bases from V and 6 bases from J, leaving 12 bases between. Germline V gene sequence: CDR1 SGHTA, CDR2 FQGNSA. The CDR3 DNA is TGTGCCAGCAGCACCTTCAGGGAGGATACGCAGTATTTT. This gives the protein CASSTFREDTQYF.

In its sample, this clonotype was seen many times. The chain employs TRBV7-9 and TRBJ2-1; TRBD2 aligns across 8 bases. V lost 5 bases, J lost 5 bases, and 14 bases stayed unmatched. Germline assignment: CDR1 SEHNR and CDR2 FQNEAQ (reference sequence). The CDR3 runs to 17 residues. The CDR3 DNA is TGTGCCAGCAGCCGGTGGGATAGCGGGGAAATCCACAATGAGCAGTTCTTC. Its protein is CASSRWDSGEIHNEQFF.

The V call is TRBV10-2, the J call TRBJ1-1; tentatively, D is TRBD1 (5 bases). The CDR3 runs to 13 residues. Trimming pared 6 bases from V and 0 bases from J, leaving 8 bases between. Germline-derived CDR1 and CDR2 are WSHSY and SAAADI. The CDR3 region is CASRDTLNTEAFF. The CDR3 bases are TGCGCCAGCAGGGACACCCTGAACACTGAAGCTTTCTTT.

This chain links TRBV7-2 with TRBJ2-2; D call uncertain. CDR1 and CDR2 from the germline V gene are SGHTA and FQGNSA. Trimming pared 0 bases from V and 7 bases from J, leaving 12 bases between. CDR3 length equals 15 residues. CDR3 residues: CASSLAGMGFGELFF. The CDR3 DNA reads as TGTGCCAGCAGCTTAGCGGGGATGGGCTTCGGGGAGCTGTTTTTT. Using reference TRBV7-2 and TRBJ2-2 for the parts outside the CDR3, the full variable domain is GAGVSQSPSNKVTEKGKDVELRCDPISGHTALYWYRQSLGQGLEFLIYFQGNSAPDKSGLPSDRFSAERTGGSVSTLTIQRTQQEDSAVYLCASSLAGMGFGELFFGEGSRLTVL.

This clonotype was picked up a small number of times. This chain links TRBV4-2 with TRBJ2-5; 13 nucleotides align to TRBD2. V lost 1 base, J lost 2 bases, and 1 base stayed unmatched. From germline, CDR1 is LGHNA and CDR2 YNFKEQ. The CDR3 is made up of 16 amino acids. CDR3 nucleotide sequence: TGTGCCAGCAGCCAAGGGACTAGCGGGGGTCAAGAGACCCAGTACTTC. Translation: CASSQGTSGGQETQYF.

This clonotype was seen only a few times. Germline and junction disagree at one end, which may indicate a read error. The chain is built from TRBV20-1 and TRBJ1-1; 10 nucleotides line up with TRBD1. The CDR3 sequence is 15 residues long. The germline CDR1 and CDR2 sequences are DFQATT and SNEGSKA (reference sequence). The CDR3, as DNA: TGCAGTGCCAGAGGGACAGGGGTTCTTTTCGCTGAAGCTTTCTTT. It is translated as CSARGTGVLFAEAFF.

A few counts support this clonotype. The gene calls are TRBV4-3 and TRBJ2-7, with 7 bases fitting TRBD2. Germline values: CDR1 LGHNA, CDR2 YSLEER. This CDR3 is 13 amino acids long. The J segment lost 4 bases and the V segment lost 8 bases, leaving 8 bases of the junction unmatched. For the CDR3, the DNA is TGCGCCAGCCCGGGGGGAGATGAATACGAGCAGTACGTC. It codes for CASPGGDEYEQYV.